This T cell receptor beta chain was sequenced for a study of cytotoxic CD8 clonotypes in ibrutinib-treated CLL. Trimming removed 1 base at V and 2 bases at J, with 18 bases between. The CDR3 sequence is 16 residues long. The germline gives CDR1 SQVTM, CDR2 ANQGSEA. The assay was immunoSEQ multiplex PCR, and TCRdb's table has in-frame clones only and misses some. The profile covers just over 200,000 clones, with approximately 75% appearing a single time and 11% taken by the ten largest. TCR beta library input comprised around 2 micrograms of genomic DNA from cryopreserved PBMCs. This clonotype originated in a human donor with chronic lymphocytic leukemia. The chain carries TRBV29-1 and TRBJ2-7; D is uncertain. This material consisted of PBMCs, taken after 12 months of ibrutinib treatment. CDR3 bases: TGCAGCGTTGAAGGGGTCGGTAGTAGGTACCCCTACGAGCAGTACTTC. Translation gives CSVEGVGSRYPYEQYF.